One T cell receptor beta chain is described in this entry. Its antigen has not been determined. No much larger clone exists at a distance of one base, and base qualities are not known. These data belong to a study of blood T cell repertoires in COVID-19 (dated by TCRdb to between 2020 and 2021). With regard to the full study: Collaborator samples came from the United States, Italy and Spain and covered acute and convalescent phases of COVID-19. The material from the prospective study consisted of cDNA or gDNA derived from T cells, B-cell-depleted T cells, or PBMCs. Deeply sampled blood TCRbeta repertoires from subjects exposed to, actively infected with, or recovered from COVID-19 were included in the dataset. The repertoires were released in a freely available public database intended as a resource for research on the immune response to SARS-CoV-2. Samples came from the ongoing ImmuneRACE study (first 160 participants) plus 1,254 subjects from 6 global collaborators. A de-identified subject ID, COVID-19 status, age in years and sex were almost always included in the sample metadata. Where available, HLA class I and class II types were taken from metadata supplied by the sample provider and were not determined by assay-based typing. Overall study outcomes, separate from this receptor: The amount of clinical and demographic metadata varied by source and participant and was provided uncurated.

TCRbeta CDR3 regions were amplified from genomic DNA by means of the immunoSEQ Assay, a bias-controlled multiplex PCR. In the original analysis: The number of nucleated cells in each sample was estimated by amplification of reference gene primers within the assay. To quantify the absolute abundance of each unique TCRbeta CDR3 rearrangement, sequence reads were collapsed and filtered. For each sample, productive Simpson clonality was calculated as the square root of Simpson's diversity index across productive rearrangements. This immuneACCESS table, as held by TCRdb, lists in-frame sequences with V and J called but not all clones. Of the missing ones, under half trace to an unresolved V gene in checked studies; the others have no known cause. V and J calls plus clone size are reproduced from that table; the DNA served to infer D and trimming. The sample has 450,000 or so clones on record, about 90% of them singletons. The ten largest clones add up to 0.75% to 0.85% of the sample.

Based on the germline V gene, the CDR1 and CDR2 sequences are SGHVS and FNYEAQ. From the cysteine up to the phenylalanine, the CDR3 has a length of 15 residues. CDR3 DNA only is kept here, 45 bases in frame from base 1. Here V drops 0 bases and J drops 2 bases, and the junction holds 2 bases not matched to any gene. In Seattle, one collaborating source enrolled patients while the infection was active and tracked those patients longitudinally over the course of disease. Collaborating institutions collected whole blood in K2EDTA tubes following their own protocols. Collaborator samples were shipped for TCRbeta analysis as frozen whole blood, isolated PBMCs, or DNA extracted from either sample type.

The TCR sequence derives from a man younger than 35 with COVID-19, enrolled during active disease. The chain uses TRBV7-6 and TRBJ2-7; 9 bases in between match TRBD2. Sequenced material: peripheral blood. The CDR3 is CASSLALAGPYEQYF. The DNA reads as follows: TGTGCCAGCAGCTTAGCGCTAGCGGGGCCCTACGAGCAGTACTTC.